This T cell receptor (beta chain) is drawn from a study of Graves' ophthalmopathy and Graves' hyperthyroidism. Study details: The term stable hyperthyroidism indicated an absence of ophthalmopathy within 18 months of follow-up.

CDR3 regions of TCR beta were amplified from RNA transcripts. RT-PCR with HTBI primers came first, then second-round multiplex PCR. TCRdb reprocessed the multiplex PCR reads via MiXCR and lists one record per CDR3 protein. The sample lists around 1,000,000 distinct CDR3 sequences, about 38% occurring once. Aged 18 to 65, the patients with hyperthyroidism had under 2 months' duration and were newly diagnosed. Certain patients, namely those with other autoimmune diseases, uncontrolled infections, pregnancy or lactation, were excluded. Germline V gene sequence: CDR1 SNHLY, CDR2 FYNNEI. Trimming took off 6 bases at V and 9 bases at J, with 15 bases between the two ends. This CDR3 region has 13 residues.

This sequence originates from an adult man with Graves' hyperthyroidism. The J gene is TRBJ1-5, the V gene TRBV2; D ambiguous. The material sequenced was peripheral blood or thyroid tissue (not recorded which). CDR3 in amino acids: CASRVILGRPQHF. CDR3 DNA: TGTGCCAGCAGAGTGATTTTGGGTCGGCCCCAGCATTTT.